This T cell receptor (beta chain) was sequenced for a study of CD8 T cells in cerebrospinal fluid in Alzheimer's disease. This clonotype is called medium-sized based on its frequency. Germline loops: CDR1 SGHKS, CDR2 YYEKEE (reference sequence). CDR3 length equals 15 residues. CSF cells were profiled by 10X single-cell V(D)J and 5' expression. TCRdb re-called the 10x single-cell sequencing reads; every CDR3 protein appears as one record, without DNA. The listing records just under 1,500 distinct CDR3 sequences. The sequence was obtained from a human donor with Alzheimer's disease. Input material: cerebrospinal fluid. The chain is built from TRBV5-5 and TRBJ2-4. This chain's CDR3 is CASSSGLIAKNIQYF.